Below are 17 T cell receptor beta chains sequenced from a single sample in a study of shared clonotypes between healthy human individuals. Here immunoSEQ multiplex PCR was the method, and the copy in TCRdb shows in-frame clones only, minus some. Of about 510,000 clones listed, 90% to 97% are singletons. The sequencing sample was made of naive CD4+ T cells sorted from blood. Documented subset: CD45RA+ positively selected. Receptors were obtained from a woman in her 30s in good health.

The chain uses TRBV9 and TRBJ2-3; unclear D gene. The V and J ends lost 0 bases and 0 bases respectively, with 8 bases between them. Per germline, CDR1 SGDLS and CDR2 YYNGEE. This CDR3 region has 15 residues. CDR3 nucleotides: TGTGCCAGCAGCGTAGGGGCCACTAGCACAGATACGCAGTATTTT. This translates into CASSVGATSTDTQYF.

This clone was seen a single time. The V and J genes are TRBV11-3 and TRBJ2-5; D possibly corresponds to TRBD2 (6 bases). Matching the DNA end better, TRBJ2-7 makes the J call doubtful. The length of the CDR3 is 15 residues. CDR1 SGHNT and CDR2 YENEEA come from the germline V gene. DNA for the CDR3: TGTGCCAGCAGCCTTGGGGGAGGATTTTTATACGAGCAGTACTTC. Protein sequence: CASSLGGGFLYEQYF.

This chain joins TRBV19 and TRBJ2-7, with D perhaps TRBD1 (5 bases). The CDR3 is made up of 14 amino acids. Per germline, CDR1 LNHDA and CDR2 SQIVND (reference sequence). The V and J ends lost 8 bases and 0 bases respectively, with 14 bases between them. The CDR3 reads CASSDSSGSYEQYF. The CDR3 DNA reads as TGTGCCAGTTCCGACAGTTCCGGCTCCTACGAGCAGTACTTC.

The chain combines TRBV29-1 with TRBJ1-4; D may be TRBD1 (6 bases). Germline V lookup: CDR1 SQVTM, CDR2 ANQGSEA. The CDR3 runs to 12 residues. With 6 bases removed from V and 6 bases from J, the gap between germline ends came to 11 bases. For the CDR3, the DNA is TGCAGCGTAGGGGGGACCTATGAAAAACTGTTTTTT. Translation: CSVGGTYEKLFF. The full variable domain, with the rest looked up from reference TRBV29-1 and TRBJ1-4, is SAVISQKPSRDICQRGTSLTIQCQVDSQVTMMFWYRQQPGQSLTLIATANQGSEATYESGFVIDKFPISRPNLTFSTLTVSNMSPEDSSIYLCSVGGTYEKLFFGSGTQLSVL.

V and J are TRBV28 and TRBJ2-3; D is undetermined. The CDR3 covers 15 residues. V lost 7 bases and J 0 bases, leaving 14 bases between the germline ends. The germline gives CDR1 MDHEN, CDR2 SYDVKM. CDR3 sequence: CASTPRFASTDTQYF. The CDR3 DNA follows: TGTGCCAGCACCCCACGTTTTGCTAGCACAGATACGCAGTATTTT.

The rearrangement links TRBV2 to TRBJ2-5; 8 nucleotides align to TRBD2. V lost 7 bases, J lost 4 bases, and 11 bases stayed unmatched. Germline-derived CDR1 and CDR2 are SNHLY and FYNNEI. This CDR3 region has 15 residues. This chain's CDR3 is CASTRSGSNGETQYF. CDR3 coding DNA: TGTGCCAGCACGAGAAGCGGGAGCAACGGAGAGACCCAGTACTTC.

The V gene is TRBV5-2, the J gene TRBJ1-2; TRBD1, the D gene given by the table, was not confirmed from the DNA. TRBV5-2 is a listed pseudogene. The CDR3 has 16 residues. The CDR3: CASRQVVGRENYGYTF. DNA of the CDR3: TGCGCCAGCAGACAAGTAGTTGGCAGGGAAAACTATGGCTACACCTTC.

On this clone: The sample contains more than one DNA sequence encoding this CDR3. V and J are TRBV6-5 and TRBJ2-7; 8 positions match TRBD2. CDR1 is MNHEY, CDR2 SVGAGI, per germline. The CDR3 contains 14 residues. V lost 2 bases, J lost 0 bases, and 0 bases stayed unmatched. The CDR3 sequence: CASSYLAGSYEQYF. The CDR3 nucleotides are TGTGCCAGCAGTTACCTAGCGGGCTCCTACGAGCAGTACTTC.

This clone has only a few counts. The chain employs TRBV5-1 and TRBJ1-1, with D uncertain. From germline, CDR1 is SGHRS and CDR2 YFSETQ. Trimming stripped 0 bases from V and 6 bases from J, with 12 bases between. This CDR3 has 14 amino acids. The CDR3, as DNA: TGCGCCAGCAGCTTGGCCAGAGGGTTGGCTGAAGCTTTCTTT. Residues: CASSLARGLAEAFF.

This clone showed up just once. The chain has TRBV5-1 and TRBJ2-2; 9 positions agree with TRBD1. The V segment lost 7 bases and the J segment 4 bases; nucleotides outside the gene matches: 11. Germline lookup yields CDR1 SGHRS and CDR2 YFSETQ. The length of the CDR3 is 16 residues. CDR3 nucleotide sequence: TGCGCCAGCTCCCCCACTGACAGGGGGTTCACCGGGGAGCTGTTTTTT. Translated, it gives CASSPTDRGFTGELFF.

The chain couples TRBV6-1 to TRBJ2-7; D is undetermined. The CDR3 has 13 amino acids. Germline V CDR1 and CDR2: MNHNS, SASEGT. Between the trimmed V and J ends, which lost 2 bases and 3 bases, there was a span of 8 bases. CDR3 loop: CASSEFSNYEQYF. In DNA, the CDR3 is TGTGCCAGCAGTGAATTTAGTAACTACGAGCAGTACTTC.

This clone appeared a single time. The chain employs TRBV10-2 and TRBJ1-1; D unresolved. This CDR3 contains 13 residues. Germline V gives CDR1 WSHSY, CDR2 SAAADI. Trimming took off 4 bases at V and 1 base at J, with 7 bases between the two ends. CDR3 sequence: CASSGVKNTEAFF. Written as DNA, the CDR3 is TGCGCCAGCAGTGGAGTAAAGAACACTGAAGCTTTCTTT.

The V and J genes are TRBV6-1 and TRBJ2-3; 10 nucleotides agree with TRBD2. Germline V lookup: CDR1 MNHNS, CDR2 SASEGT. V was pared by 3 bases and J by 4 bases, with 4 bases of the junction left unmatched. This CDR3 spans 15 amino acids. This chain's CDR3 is CASSDLAGASDTQYF. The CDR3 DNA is TGTGCCAGCAGTGACCTAGCGGGAGCCTCAGATACGCAGTATTTT.

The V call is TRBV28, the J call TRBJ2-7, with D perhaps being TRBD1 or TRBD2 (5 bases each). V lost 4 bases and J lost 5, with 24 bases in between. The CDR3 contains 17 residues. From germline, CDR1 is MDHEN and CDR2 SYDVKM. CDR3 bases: TGTGCCAGCAGTTCTCCGGTTGCCGGGACCCAGCTCCACGAGCAGTACTTC. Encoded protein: CASSSPVAGTQLHEQYF.

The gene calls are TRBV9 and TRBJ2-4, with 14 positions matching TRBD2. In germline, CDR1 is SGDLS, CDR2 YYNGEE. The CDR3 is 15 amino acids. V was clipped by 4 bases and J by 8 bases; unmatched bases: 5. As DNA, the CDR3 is TGTGCCAGCAGCAGGGGACTAGCGGGGGAAGACATTCAGTACTTC. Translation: CASSRGLAGEDIQYF.

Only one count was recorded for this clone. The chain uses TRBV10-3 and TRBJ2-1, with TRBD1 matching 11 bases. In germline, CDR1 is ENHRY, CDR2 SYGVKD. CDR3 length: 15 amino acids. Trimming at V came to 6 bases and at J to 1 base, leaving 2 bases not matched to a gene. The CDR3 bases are TGTGCCATCAGGGGGACAGGGGGTTCCTACAATGAGCAGTTCTTC. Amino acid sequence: CAIRGTGGSYNEQFF.

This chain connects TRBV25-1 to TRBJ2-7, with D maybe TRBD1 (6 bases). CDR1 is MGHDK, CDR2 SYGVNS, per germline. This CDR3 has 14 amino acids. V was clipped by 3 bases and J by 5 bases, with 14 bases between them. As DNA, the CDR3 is TGTGCCAGCAGTGATGACAGGCGGTGGGACGAGCAGTACTTC. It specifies CASSDDRRWDEQYF.